Below are 30 T cell receptor beta chains sequenced from a single sample in a study of CD4 T cells in relation to SARS-CoV-2 and coronaviruses. For these receptors, no antigen is known. Profiling relied on immunoSEQ multiplex PCR, and the TCRdb table lists in-frame clones only, not all of them. The table has 16,000 or so clones, roughly four fifths seen once; the top ten hold over 40%. CD4+ T cells from unexposed donors were obtained before the COVID-19 pandemic (2011-2018). Isolation of CD4+ T cells took place after around 11 days in culture. Sequenced material: CD4+ T cells from PBMCs, cultured in vitro. The receptor set was obtained from a human donor in good health.

V is TRBV11-1 and J is TRBJ2-3; TRBD1 matches at 8 bases. J lost 4 bases, V lost 5 bases, and 5 bases had no gene match. The CDR3 contains 14 residues. The germline CDR1 and CDR2 sequences are SGHAT and FQDESV (reference sequence). The CDR3 DNA reads TGTGCCAGCAGCCAGGACAGGGTGGCAGATACGCAGTATTTT. Amino acids: CASSQDRVADTQYF.

The chain carries TRBV2 and TRBJ2-7; 13 nucleotides line up with TRBD2. Germline values: CDR1 SNHLY, CDR2 FYNNEI. Losses at the gene ends were 8 bases for V and 3 bases for J; bases not matched to a gene: 1. This CDR3 comprises 13 residues. This chain's CDR3 is CASGTSGNYEQYF. As DNA, the CDR3 is TGTGCCAGCGGGACTAGCGGGAACTACGAGCAGTACTTC.

J is TRBJ2-1 and V is TRBV10-1; D not certain. The CDR3 loop spans 15 amino acids. Trimming took 0 bases from V and 3 from J, leaving 9 bases between them. Looked up from germline, CDR1 is WNHNN and CDR2 is SYGVQD (reference sequence). CDR3 residues: CASSESITVYNEQFF. Written as DNA, the CDR3 is TGCGCCAGCAGTGAGTCGATTACAGTCTACAATGAGCAGTTCTTC.

The chain carries TRBV10-3 and TRBJ2-7; possible D gene TRBD2, 6 bases. The germline V gene has CDR1 ENHRY and CDR2 SYGVKD. This CDR3 comprises 13 residues. With 7 bases removed from V and 0 bases from J, the gap between germline ends came to 10 bases. Here the CDR3 reads CAINGGASYEQYF. The CDR3 coding sequence is TGTGCCATCAACGGCGGGGCCTCCTACGAGCAGTACTTC.

The genes are TRBV10-1 and TRBJ2-7, with D unresolved. The CDR3 length is 11 residues. Germline assignment: CDR1 WNHNN and CDR2 SYGVQD (reference sequence). Trimming took 4 bases from V and 5 from J, leaving 6 bases between them. CDR3 nucleotides: TGCGCCAGCAGTGCGTTGGACGAGCAGTACTTC. This sequence encodes CASSALDEQYF.

V gene TRBV4-1 combines with J gene TRBJ2-7; the D gene could be TRBD1 or TRBD2 (7 bases each). Germline V lookup: CDR1 MGHRA, CDR2 YSYEKL. This CDR3 contains 14 residues. V shed 5 bases and J shed 1 base, with 12 bases lying between them. The CDR3 DNA sequence: TGCGCCAGCAGCGACAGGGAGGGATCCTACGAGCAGTACTTC. Translation: CASSDREGSYEQYF.

The gene calls are TRBV6-5 and TRBJ1-3; D is unresolved. CDR3 length equals 15 residues. The ends were cut back, 0 bases at V and 7 bases at J, with 13 bases in the middle. Germline CDR1 reads MNHEY; CDR2 reads SVGAGI. CDR3 region: CASSYSGDIENTIYF. CDR3 coding DNA: TGTGCCAGCAGTTACTCGGGAGATATCGAGAACACCATATATTTT.

This clone showed up just a few times. The chain is built from TRBV10-3 and TRBJ2-5; 8 bases are a match to TRBD2. In germline, CDR1 is ENHRY, CDR2 SYGVKD. This CDR3 is built from 16 residues. The junction had 13 bases not matched to a gene; V was cut back by 5 bases and J by 5 bases. CDR3 bases: TGTGCCATCAGTACTACGGGGGGGGCGGATAGTGAGACCCAGTACTTC. Its protein is CAISTTGGADSETQYF.

The chain recombines TRBV12-3 or TRBV12-4 with TRBJ1-5; 8 nucleotides match TRBD1. The V segment lost 6 bases and the J segment 4 bases; nucleotides outside the gene matches: 2. CDR3 length equals 13 residues. In DNA form, the CDR3 reads TGTGCCAGCAGGACAGGGGCAAATCAGCCCCAGCATTTT. Translating it yields CASRTGANQPQHF.

In its sample, this clone was seen once. V gene TRBV2 combines with J gene TRBJ2-5; 8 bases agree with TRBD2. Trimming removed 7 bases from V and 1 base from J; junction bases left unmatched: 14. In germline, CDR1 is SNHLY, CDR2 FYNNEI. The CDR3 is 17 residues long. CDR3 in amino acids: CASTPFGGGRSQETQYF. In DNA, the CDR3 is TGTGCCAGCACCCCCTTCGGTGGCGGGAGGTCCCAAGAGACCCAGTACTTC.

The CDR3 region is CASSQDPTGTPNEQYF. CDR3 coding DNA: TGTGCCAGCAGCCAAGATCCCACAGGGACCCCCAACGAGCAGTACTTC. This rearrangement joins TRBV4-2 to TRBJ2-7, with D tentatively TRBD1 (6 bases). CDR1 and CDR2 (germline): LGHNA, YNFKEQ. The CDR3 spans 16 residues. The V and J ends lost 0 bases and 5 bases respectively, with 17 bases between them.

V and J are TRBV20-1 and TRBJ2-1, with TRBD2 matching over 14 bases. The CDR3 covers 18 residues. V dropped 3 bases and J dropped 0; count of bases not matched to a gene: 7. Germline V gene lookup returns CDR1 DFQATT and CDR2 SNEGSKA (reference sequence). CDR3 sequence reads: CSASGLAGGLSSYNEQFF. The CDR3 nucleotides read TGCAGTGCTAGTGGACTAGCGGGAGGCCTAAGCTCCTACAATGAGCAGTTCTTC.

The chain is built from TRBV6-6 and TRBJ1-5, with no clear D. The CDR3 has 14 amino acids. The V gene lost 4 bases and the J gene lost 4 bases, with 11 bases spanning the gap. Germline lookup yields CDR1 MNHNY and CDR2 SVGAGI (reference sequence). As DNA, the CDR3 is TGTGCCAGCAGTTCCCGGGCGAGTAATCAGCCCCAGCATTTT. Its protein is CASSSRASNQPQHF.

Only a few counts were recorded for this clone. The chain links TRBV27 to TRBJ1-1, with TRBD1 identical over 9 bases. The CDR3 sequence is 13 residues long. The J segment lost 6 bases and the V segment lost 5 bases, leaving 4 bases of the junction unmatched. Germline V gene data show CDR1 as MNHEY and CDR2 as SMNVEV (reference sequence). The CDR3 region has the DNA TGTGCCAGCAGTACGAGACAGGGGGCTGAAGCTTTCTTT. Protein: CASSTRQGAEAFF.

This chain links TRBV27 with TRBJ1-5; TRBD1 agrees at 9 bases. Germline V gene data show CDR1 as MNHEY and CDR2 as SMNVEV (reference sequence). V shed 6 bases and J 12 bases; nucleotides not matched to a gene: 12. CDR3 length equals 14 residues. The CDR3 loop is CASSSTGGGRLQHF. CDR3 bases: TGTGCCAGCAGCTCTACAGGGGGCGGGCGACTCCAGCATTTT.

The chain combines TRBV30 with TRBJ1-1, with D tentatively TRBD1 (5 bases). Trimming shortened V by 3 bases and J by 4 bases, and 18 bases separated the two germline ends. The CDR3 has 15 amino acids. CDR1 GTSNPN and CDR2 SVGIG come from the germline V gene (reference sequence). In DNA, the CDR3 is TGTGCCTGGAGGGGGCGTCAGGGAAGGAGCACTGAAGCTTTCTTT. It is translated as CAWRGRQGRSTEAFF.

Here the CDR3 reads CAWGARGNQPQHF. For the CDR3, the DNA is TGTGCCTGGGGGGCGAGGGGCAATCAGCCCCAGCATTTT. The chain employs TRBV30 and TRBJ1-5; possibly TRBD1 for D (5 bases). Germline CDR1 reads GTSNPN; CDR2 reads SVGIG (reference sequence). Deletions cut 5 bases from V and 2 bases from J, with 10 bases between. The CDR3 is 13 residues long.

This sequence joins TRBV3-1 (or the pseudogene TRBV3-2) and TRBJ2-3; D uncertain. The CDR3 is 16 amino acids. With 0 bases removed from V and 4 bases from J, the gap between germline ends came to 14 bases. The germline V gene has CDR1 LGHDT and CDR2 YNNKEL (reference sequence). Here the CDR3 DNA reads TGTGCCAGCAGCCAAGAATCCAGTTTTAGGGCAGATACGCAGTATTTT. This encodes CASSQESSFRADTQYF.

This clone showed up just a few times. The V and J genes are TRBV4-1 and TRBJ2-1; D possibly corresponds to TRBD2 (5 bases). Per the germline V gene, CDR1 is MGHRA and CDR2 is YSYEKL. Trimming took off 0 bases at V and 13 bases at J, with 13 bases between the two ends. CDR3 length: 13 amino acids. The CDR3, as DNA: TGCGCCAGCAGCCAAGATGACGGGCGGACTCAGTTCTTC. Its protein is CASSQDDGRTQFF.

The chain has TRBV3-1 (or the pseudogene TRBV3-2) and TRBJ2-1, with 9 bases aligning to TRBD2. V shed 4 bases, J shed 8 bases, and the junction held 12 bases outside the gene matches. The CDR3 is 16 amino acids. Germline V CDR1 and CDR2: LGHDT, YNNKEL (reference sequence). DNA for the CDR3: TGTGCCAGCAGCCGCCGGGCTAGCGGGAACGCGGATGAGCAGTTCTTC. As protein: CASSRRASGNADEQFF.

The rearrangement uses TRBV7-9 and TRBJ1-1, with no clear D. V lost 1 base to trimming and J lost 0 bases, with 9 bases between them. The V gene's germline CDR1 is SEHNR and CDR2 FQNEAQ (reference sequence). The CDR3 spans 15 residues. The CDR3 region has the DNA TGTGCCAGCAGCTTAGAGGCGGGGATGAACACTGAAGCTTTCTTT. Residues: CASSLEAGMNTEAFF.

This clone has a handful of counts. This chain uses TRBV30 with TRBJ1-5; D call uncertain. CDR3 size: 13 residues. Germline V gives CDR1 GTSNPN, CDR2 SVGIG (reference sequence). Trimming removed 1 base at V and 5 bases at J, with 9 bases between. The CDR3 loop is CAWSGSAYQPQHF. DNA of the CDR3: TGTGCCTGGAGTGGGTCAGCCTATCAGCCCCAGCATTTT.

The chain is built from TRBV4-1 and TRBJ1-1, with a possible D match to TRBD1 (6 bases). The CDR3 runs 15 residues. V was trimmed by 1 base and J by 1 base, leaving 10 bases between them. Germline V gives CDR1 MGHRA, CDR2 YSYEKL. The CDR3 reads CASSQVGTSNTEAFF. The CDR3, as DNA: TGCGCCAGCAGCCAAGTCGGGACATCGAACACTGAAGCTTTCTTT.

The chain has TRBV18 and TRBJ2-1, with D hard to call. Germline loops: CDR1 KGHSH, CDR2 LQKENI. The germline V and J ends were trimmed by 1 base and 8 bases, with 21 bases remaining between them. The CDR3 runs 17 residues. CDR3 residues: CASSPRIARSGFDEQFF. The CDR3 DNA reads as TGTGCCAGCTCACCACGAATTGCACGGAGTGGATTCGATGAGCAGTTCTTC.

This chain uses TRBV19 with TRBJ1-1; unclear D gene. CDR1 LNHDA and CDR2 SQIVND come from the germline V gene (reference sequence). Trimming shortened V by 1 base and J by 3 bases, and 6 bases separated the two germline ends. This CDR3 is 13 amino acids long. CDR3 sequence (DNA): TGTGCCAGTAGTATAGGGGGAGACACTGAAGCTTTCTTT. It translates to CASSIGGDTEAFF.

This chain links TRBV7-2 with TRBJ2-2, with unresolved D. Trimming cost V 2 bases and J 4 bases, with 5 bases left between them. This CDR3 region has 13 residues. CDR1 is SGHTA, CDR2 FQGNSA, per germline. CDR3 in amino acids: CASSLSVTGELFF. In DNA, the CDR3 is TGTGCCAGCAGCTTATCGGTCACCGGGGAGCTGTTTTTT.

The V and J genes are TRBV7-9 and TRBJ1-2; no clear D gene. Germline V gene lookup returns CDR1 SEHNR and CDR2 FQNEAQ (reference sequence). V was pared by 5 bases and J by 4 bases, with 8 bases between. This CDR3 comprises 12 residues. The CDR3: CASSLDIYGYTF. The CDR3 region has the DNA TGTGCCAGCAGCCTGGATATCTATGGCTACACCTTC.

The rearrangement uses TRBV2 and TRBJ2-4, with TRBD2 matching 9 bases. The CDR3 spans 19 residues. Germline V lookup: CDR1 SNHLY, CDR2 FYNNEI. Trimming took 6 bases from V and 8 from J; bases not matched to a gene: 23. CDR3 residues: CASSLRQGGGRAKGDIQYF. The CDR3 bases are TGTGCCAGCAGCCTACGACAGGGTGGCGGGAGGGCCAAGGGAGACATTCAGTACTTC.

This clone was seen just once. The chain carries TRBV6-5 and TRBJ1-4, with D maybe TRBD1 (6 bases). Deletions cut 4 bases from V and 7 bases from J, with 16 bases between. The CDR3 spans 15 residues. CDR1 is MNHEY, CDR2 SVGAGI, per germline. The CDR3 sequence: CASSLISDSFEKLFF. The CDR3 DNA follows: TGTGCCAGCAGTTTGATCTCGGACAGCTTTGAAAAACTGTTTTTT.

This clone has just one count. This rearrangement joins TRBV19 to TRBJ2-7; no definite D call. Germline CDR1 reads LNHDA; CDR2 reads SQIVND (reference sequence). The V and J ends lost 10 bases and 9 bases respectively, with 19 bases between them. The CDR3 runs to 12 residues. CDR3: CATEDAVARQYF. In DNA form, the CDR3 reads TGTGCCACCGAGGACGCGGTGGCGAGGCAGTACTTC.